This passage covers 2 T cell receptor beta chains from one sample sequenced in a study of shared clonotypes between healthy human individuals. The table came from immunoSEQ multiplex PCR; TCRdb's copy has only in-frame clones and leaves some out. This table has more than 2,000,000 clones, over 85% appearing once. Source material: naive CD4+ T cells sorted from blood. Regarding subset: CD45RA+ positively selected. The source of these receptors is a man younger than 35 in good health.

This clone was counted between two and nine times. V is TRBV6-6 and J is TRBJ2-5; 7 bases fit TRBD1. With 6 bases clipped from V and 3 bases from J, the junction kept 1 base outside the gene matches. The CDR3 has 12 residues. CDR1 is MNHNY and CDR2 is SVGAGI in the germline V gene (reference sequence). CDR3 DNA sequence: TGTGCCAGCAGAACAGGGGAAGAGACCCAGTACTTC. Translating it yields CASRTGEETQYF.

The chain couples TRBV10-3 to TRBJ2-5; D tentatively fits TRBD1 or TRBD2 (6 bases each). V lost 6 bases to trimming and J lost 0 bases, with 11 bases between them. This CDR3 region has 14 residues. Germline lookup yields CDR1 ENHRY and CDR2 SYGVKD. The CDR3 here is CAIREGGNQETQYF. The DNA for the CDR3 is TGTGCCATCAGAGAGGGGGGAAACCAAGAGACCCAGTACTTC.